The sequence of this TCR beta chain was determined in a study of T-cell reconstitution after alpha-beta-depleted transplantation in children. This clonotype was recorded a few times. Unique molecular identifiers were used to barcode this TCRbeta library. Using its own MiXCR run on the PCR reads, TCRdb lists one record per CDR3 protein. The sample includes around 600,000 distinct CDR3 sequences, 16% of them seen just once. The TCR originated in a human donor who donated a stem cell graft to a child with acute myeloid leukemia. This specimen consisted of PBMCs from the stem cell graft donor, obtained from the stem cell graft.

CDR3 in DNA: TGCGCCAGCAGTGCTCTGGGACTAGCGGGGCTCACAGATACGCAGTATTTT. Residues: CASSALGLAGLTDTQYF. V usage is TRBV10-1 and J usage is TRBJ2-3; the match to TRBD2 covers 13 bases. The CDR3 loop spans 17 amino acids. Germline assignment: CDR1 WNHNN and CDR2 SYGVQD (reference sequence). J was trimmed by 2 bases and V by 4 bases; bases with no gene match: 6.